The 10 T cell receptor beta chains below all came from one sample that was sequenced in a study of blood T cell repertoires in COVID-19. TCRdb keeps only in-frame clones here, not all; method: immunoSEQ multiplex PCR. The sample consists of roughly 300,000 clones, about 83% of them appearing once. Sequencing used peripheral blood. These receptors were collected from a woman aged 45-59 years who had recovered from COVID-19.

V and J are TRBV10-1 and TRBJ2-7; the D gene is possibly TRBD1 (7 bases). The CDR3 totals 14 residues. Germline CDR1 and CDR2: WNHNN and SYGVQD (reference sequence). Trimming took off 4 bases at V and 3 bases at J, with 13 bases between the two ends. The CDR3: CASSGRGRLYEQYF. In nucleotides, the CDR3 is TGCGCCAGCAGTGGGAGGGGGCGGCTCTACGAGCAGTACTTC.

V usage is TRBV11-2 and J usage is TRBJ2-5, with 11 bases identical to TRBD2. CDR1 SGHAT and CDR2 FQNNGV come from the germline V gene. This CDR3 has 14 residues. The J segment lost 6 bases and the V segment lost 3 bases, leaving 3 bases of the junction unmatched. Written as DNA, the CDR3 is TGTGCCAGCAGCTTTGGGACTAGCGGCCAGACCCAGTACTTC. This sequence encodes CASSFGTSGQTQYF.

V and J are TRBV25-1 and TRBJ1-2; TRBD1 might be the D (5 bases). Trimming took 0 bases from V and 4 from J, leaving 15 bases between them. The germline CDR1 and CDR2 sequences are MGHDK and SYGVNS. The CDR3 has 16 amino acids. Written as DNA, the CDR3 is TGTGCCAGCAGTGAATATGCAGGGTCCTACATCTATGGCTACACCTTC. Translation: CASSEYAGSYIYGYTF.

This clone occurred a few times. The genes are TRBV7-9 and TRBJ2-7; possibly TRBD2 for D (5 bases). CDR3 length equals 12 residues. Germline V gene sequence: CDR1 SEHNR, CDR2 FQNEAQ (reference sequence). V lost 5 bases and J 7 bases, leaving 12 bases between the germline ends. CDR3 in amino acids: CASSAARGEQYF. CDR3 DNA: TGTGCCAGCAGCGCGGCCAGAGGGGAGCAGTACTTC.

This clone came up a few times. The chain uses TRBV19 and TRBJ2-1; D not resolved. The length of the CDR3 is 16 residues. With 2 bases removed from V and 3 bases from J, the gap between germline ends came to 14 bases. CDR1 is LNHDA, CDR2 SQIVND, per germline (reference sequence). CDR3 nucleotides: TGTGCCAGTAGTATATTGCAGACAACCCTCTACAATGAGCAGTTCTTC. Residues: CASSILQTTLYNEQFF.

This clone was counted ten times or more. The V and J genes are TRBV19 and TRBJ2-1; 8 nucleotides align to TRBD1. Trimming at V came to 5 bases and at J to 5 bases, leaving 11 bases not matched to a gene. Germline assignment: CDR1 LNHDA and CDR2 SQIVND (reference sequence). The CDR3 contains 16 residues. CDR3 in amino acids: CASSAQGAIWNNEQFF. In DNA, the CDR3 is TGTGCCAGTAGTGCCCAGGGGGCCATATGGAACAATGAGCAGTTCTTC.

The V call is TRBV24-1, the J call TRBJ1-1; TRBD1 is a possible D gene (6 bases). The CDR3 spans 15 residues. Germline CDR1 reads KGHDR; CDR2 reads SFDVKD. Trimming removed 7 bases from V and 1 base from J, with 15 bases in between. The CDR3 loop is CATSSGQSPNTEAFF. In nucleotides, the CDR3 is TGTGCCACCAGCTCTGGACAGAGCCCGAACACTGAAGCTTTCTTT.

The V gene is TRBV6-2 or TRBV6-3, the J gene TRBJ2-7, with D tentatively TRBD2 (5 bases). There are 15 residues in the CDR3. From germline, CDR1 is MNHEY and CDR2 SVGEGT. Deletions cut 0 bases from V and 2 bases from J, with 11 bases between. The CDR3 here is CASSYSSRETYEQYF. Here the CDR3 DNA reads TGTGCCAGCAGTTACTCGAGCCGGGAAACCTACGAGCAGTACTTC.

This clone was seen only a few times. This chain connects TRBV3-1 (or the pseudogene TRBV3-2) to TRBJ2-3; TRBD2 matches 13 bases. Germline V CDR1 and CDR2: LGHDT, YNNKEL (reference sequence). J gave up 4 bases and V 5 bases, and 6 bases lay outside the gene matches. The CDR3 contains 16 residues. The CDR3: CASSSLAGGYSDTQYF. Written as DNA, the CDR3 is TGTGCCAGCAGCTCACTAGCGGGGGGGTATTCAGATACGCAGTATTTT.

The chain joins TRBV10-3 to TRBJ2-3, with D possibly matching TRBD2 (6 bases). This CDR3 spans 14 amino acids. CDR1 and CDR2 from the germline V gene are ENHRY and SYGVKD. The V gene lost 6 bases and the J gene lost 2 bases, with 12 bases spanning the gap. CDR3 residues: CAIRPGTHTDTQYF. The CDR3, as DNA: TGTGCCATCAGACCCGGGACTCACACAGATACGCAGTATTTT.